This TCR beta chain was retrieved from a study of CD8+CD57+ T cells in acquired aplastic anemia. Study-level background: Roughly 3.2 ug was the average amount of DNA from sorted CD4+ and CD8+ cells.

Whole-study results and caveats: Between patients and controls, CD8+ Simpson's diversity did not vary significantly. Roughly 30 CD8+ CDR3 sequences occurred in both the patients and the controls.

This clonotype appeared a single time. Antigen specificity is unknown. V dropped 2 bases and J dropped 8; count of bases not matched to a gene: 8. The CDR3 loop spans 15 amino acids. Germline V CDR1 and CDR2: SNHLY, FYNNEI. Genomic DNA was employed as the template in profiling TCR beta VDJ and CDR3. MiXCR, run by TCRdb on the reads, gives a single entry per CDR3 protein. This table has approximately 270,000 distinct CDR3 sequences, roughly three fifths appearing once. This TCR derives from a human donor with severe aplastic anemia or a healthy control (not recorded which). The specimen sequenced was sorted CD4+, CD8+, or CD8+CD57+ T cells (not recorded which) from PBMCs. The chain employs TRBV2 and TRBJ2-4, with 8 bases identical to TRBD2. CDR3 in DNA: TGTGCCAGCAGTGAAAACGGGAGGGCCGAGGACATTCAGTACTTC. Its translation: CASSENGRAEDIQYF.